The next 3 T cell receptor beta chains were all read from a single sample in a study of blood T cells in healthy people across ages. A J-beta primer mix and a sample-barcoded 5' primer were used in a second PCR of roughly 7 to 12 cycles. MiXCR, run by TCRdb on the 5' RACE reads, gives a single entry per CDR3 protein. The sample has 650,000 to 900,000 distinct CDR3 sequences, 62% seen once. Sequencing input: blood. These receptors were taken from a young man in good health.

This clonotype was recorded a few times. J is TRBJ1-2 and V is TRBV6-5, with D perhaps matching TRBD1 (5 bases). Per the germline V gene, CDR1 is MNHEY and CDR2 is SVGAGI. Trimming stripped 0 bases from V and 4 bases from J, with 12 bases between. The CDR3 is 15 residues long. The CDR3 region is CASSYSKTVGYGYTF. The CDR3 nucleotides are TGTGCCAGCAGTTACTCAAAGACAGTGGGCTATGGCTACACCTTC.

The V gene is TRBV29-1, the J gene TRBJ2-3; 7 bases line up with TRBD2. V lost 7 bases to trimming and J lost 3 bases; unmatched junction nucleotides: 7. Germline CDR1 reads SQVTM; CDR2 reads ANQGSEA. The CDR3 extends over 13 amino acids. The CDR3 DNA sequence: TGCAGCGCCACAGAGGGAGGGACAGATACGCAGTATTTT. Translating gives CSATEGGTDTQYF.

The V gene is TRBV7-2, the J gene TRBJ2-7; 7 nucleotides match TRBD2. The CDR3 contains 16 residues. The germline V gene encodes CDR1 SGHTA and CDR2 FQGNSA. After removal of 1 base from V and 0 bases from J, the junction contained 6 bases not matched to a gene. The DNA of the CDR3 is TGTGCCAGCAGCTTAGGGCCGGGCGGGAGCTCCTACGAGCAGTACTTC. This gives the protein CASSLGPGGSSYEQYF. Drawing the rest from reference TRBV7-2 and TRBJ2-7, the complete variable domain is GAGVSQSPSNKVTEKGKDVELRCDPISGHTALYWYRQSLGQGLEFLIYFQGNSAPDKSGLPSDRFSAERTGGSVSTLTIQRTQQEDSAVYLCASSLGPGGSSYEQYFGPGTRLTVT.